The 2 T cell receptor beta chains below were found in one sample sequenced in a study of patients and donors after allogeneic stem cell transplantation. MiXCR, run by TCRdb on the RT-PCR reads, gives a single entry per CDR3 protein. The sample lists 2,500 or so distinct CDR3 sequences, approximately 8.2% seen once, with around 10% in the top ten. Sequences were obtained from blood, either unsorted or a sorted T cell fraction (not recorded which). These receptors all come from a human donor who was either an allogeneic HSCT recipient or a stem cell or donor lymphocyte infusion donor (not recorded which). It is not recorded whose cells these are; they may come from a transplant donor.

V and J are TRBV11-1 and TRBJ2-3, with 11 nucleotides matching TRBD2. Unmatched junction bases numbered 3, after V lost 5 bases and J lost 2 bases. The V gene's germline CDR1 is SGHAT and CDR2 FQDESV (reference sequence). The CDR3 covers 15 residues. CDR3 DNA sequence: TGTGCCAGCAGCACGACTAGCGGGACCACAGATACGCAGTATTTT. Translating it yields CASSTTSGTTDTQYF.

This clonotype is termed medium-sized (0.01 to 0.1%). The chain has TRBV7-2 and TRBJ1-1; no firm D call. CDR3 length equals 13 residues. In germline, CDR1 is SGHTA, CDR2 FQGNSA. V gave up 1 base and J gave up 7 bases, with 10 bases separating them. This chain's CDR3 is CASSLEVDLEAFF. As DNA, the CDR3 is TGTGCCAGCAGCTTAGAAGTAGATCTTGAAGCTTTCTTT.